This entry lists 8 T cell receptor beta chains sequenced from one sample in a study of blood T cell repertoires in COVID-19. Profiled with immunoSEQ multiplex PCR; TCRdb holds only in-frame clones, not every one. This sample has 30,000 to 35,000 clones, with about four fifths found just once. Sequenced material: peripheral blood. The receptors stem from a man of 80 years or more with active or convalescent COVID-19.

Only one count was recorded for this clone. The chain is built from TRBV24-1 and TRBJ2-3; perhaps TRBD1 as D (6 bases). CDR3 length: 15 amino acids. Germline lookup yields CDR1 KGHDR and CDR2 SFDVKD. Trimming took 5 bases from V and 6 from J, leaving 17 bases between them. CDR3 coding DNA: TGTGCCACCAGTGTTTCCCAGGGGAGTATCGATACGCAGTATTTT. This encodes CATSVSQGSIDTQYF.

V and J are TRBV11-2 and TRBJ1-1, with D possibly matching TRBD1 (6 bases). The V gene lost 1 base and the J gene lost 4 bases, with 13 bases spanning the gap. Germline V CDR1 and CDR2: SGHAT, FQNNGV. The CDR3 length is 15 residues. Here the CDR3 DNA reads TGTGCCAGCAGCTTAGTCAGGGGAGCTGGCACTGAAGCTTTCTTT. This codes for CASSLVRGAGTEAFF.

The chain couples TRBV11-3 to TRBJ1-2; 7 bases agree with TRBD1. Germline assignment: CDR1 SGHNT and CDR2 YENEEA. This CDR3 has 15 amino acids. The ends lost 4 bases at V and 8 bases at J; junction bases unmatched: 13. The DNA for the CDR3 is TGTGCCAGCAGCTCACCCAACAGGGGAACTAAAGGCTACACCTTC. Protein: CASSSPNRGTKGYTF.

This chain joins TRBV29-1 and TRBJ2-5, with 10 nucleotides matching TRBD1. Germline assignment: CDR1 SQVTM and CDR2 ANQGSEA. The CDR3 loop spans 16 amino acids. V dropped 1 base and J dropped 2; count of bases not matched to a gene: 7. CDR3 DNA sequence: TGCAGCGTTGAAGGACAGGGGGCGCCCCGGCAAGAGACCCAGTACTTC. Protein product: CSVEGQGAPRQETQYF.

This clone was found many times. The genes are TRBV30 and TRBJ2-2; a weak D match, TRBD1 (6 bases). The V gene's germline CDR1 is GTSNPN and CDR2 SVGIG (reference sequence). The CDR3 is 16 amino acids. Trimming pared 0 bases from V and 0 bases from J, leaving 11 bases between. As DNA, the CDR3 is TGTGCCTGGAGTGTTCGCCGGACAGCGAACACCGGGGAGCTGTTTTTT. It specifies CAWSVRRTANTGELFF.

This clone was detected only once. The chain uses TRBV6-6 and TRBJ1-5, with unresolved D. Germline V gene lookup returns CDR1 MNHNY and CDR2 SVGAGI (reference sequence). The CDR3 is 13 amino acids. The V end lost 7 bases, the J end lost 2 bases, and 9 bases lay between the germline ends. CDR3 bases: TGTGCCAGCACAAACGGGGGCAATCAGCCCCAGCATTTT. Translation gives CASTNGGNQPQHF.

The CDR3 bases are TGTGCCACCAGTGACCCTAGCGACTACGAGCAGTACTTC. Translated: CATSDPSDYEQYF. The V and J genes are TRBV24-1 and TRBJ2-7; perhaps TRBD2 as D (6 bases). Trimming took off 4 bases at V and 3 bases at J, with 9 bases between the two ends. The CDR3 loop spans 13 amino acids. CDR1 and CDR2 from the germline V gene are KGHDR and SFDVKD.

The chain recombines TRBV28 with TRBJ1-4; 9 bases fit TRBD1. Unmatched junction bases numbered 10, after V lost 9 bases and J lost 8 bases. The CDR3 runs 14 residues. Germline loops: CDR1 MDHEN, CDR2 SYDVKM. For the CDR3, the DNA is TGTGCCAGGCATGGGGGACAGGGAAGGGAAAAACTGTTTTTT. Protein product: CARHGGQGREKLFF.